This is a list of T cell receptor beta chains from one sample in a study of shared clonotypes between healthy human individuals. Sequencing was performed with immunoSEQ multiplex PCR; in TCRdb, only in-frame clones are kept and a portion is missing. The table has 2 million to 2.5 million clones, 85% to 95% seen once. The source material was naive CD4+ T cells from PBMCs. The receptors shown here come from a man younger than 35 in good health. Some clones in this sample may be carry-over from other donors' samples. The conserved cysteine and the conserved F or W are not part of the CDR3 here.

V	J	CDR3
TRBV6-5	TRBJ1-4	ASSYSRPATNEKLF
TRBV15	TRBJ2-1	ATSRVVRTAARNEQF
TRBV5-8	TRBJ1-4	ASSLRGLTGEKLF
TRBV28	TRBJ1-5	ASRSSNQPQH
TRBV27	TRBJ2-7	ASSLSLQGRSY
TRBV10-3	TRBJ2-7	AISSRGPEGNEQY
TRBV19	TRBJ1-2	ASSIVARGSHTRV
TRBV29-1	TRBJ2-1	SVEAATSGRADEQF
TRBV2	TRBJ1-1	ADSPRQINTEAF
TRBV4-1	TRBJ1-5	ASSHGGKGNQPQH
TRBV7-9	TRBJ2-1	ASSLANNEQF
TRBV9	TRBJ2-7	ASSVRVGYEQY
TRBV18	TRBJ1-4	ASSPQGATNEKLF
TRBV10-3	TRBJ2-7	AISAGYEQY
TRBV5-4	TRBJ2-2	ASTSPGTGELF
TRBV7-2	TRBJ2-1	ASNNGGALVRVEQF
TRBV18	TRBJ2-5	ASSLEQGAQY
TRBV28	TRBJ1-1	ASRGDGANTEAF
TRBV19	TRBJ2-5	ASSILGAELTQY
TRBV2	TRBJ1-5	ASSATGGRQPQH
TRBV28	TRBJ2-2	ASRRQGGTGELF
TRBV6-5	TRBJ1-4	ASSLGRTNEKLF
TRBV19	TRBJ1-4	ASSPLGQGYEKLF
TRBV7-8	TRBJ1-2	ASSNQGEEGYT
TRBV30	TRBJ1-2	AWSVRGRGTPYGYT
TRBV19	TRBJ2-1	ASSTGAGAQYNEQF
TRBV5-1	TRBJ2-5	ASGKGQGTQETQY